Below are 10 T cell receptor beta chains sequenced from a single sample in a study of blood T cell repertoires in COVID-19. Profiling relied on immunoSEQ multiplex PCR, and the TCRdb table lists in-frame clones only, not all of them. The repertoire has about 340,000 clones, approximately 92% of them found once; the top ten carry approximately 18%. Sequences were obtained from PBMCs or T cells enriched from blood (not recorded which). The receptors stem from a woman aged 30 to 39 who had recovered from COVID-19.

V is TRBV19 and J is TRBJ2-7; possibly TRBD2 for D (5 bases). The CDR3 length is 14 residues. Germline CDR1 is LNHDA and CDR2 is SQIVND (reference sequence). Trimming took off 5 bases at V and 5 bases at J, with 16 bases between the two ends. The CDR3 loop reads CASSWELGNHEQYF. As DNA, the CDR3 is TGTGCCAGTAGTTGGGAGTTAGGGAACCACGAGCAGTACTTC.

This chain uses TRBV7-9 with TRBJ1-1; D is perhaps TRBD1 (5 bases). This CDR3 region has 13 residues. V lost 5 bases and J 7 bases, leaving 14 bases between the germline ends. CDR1 and CDR2 from the germline V gene are SEHNR and FQNEAQ (reference sequence). The CDR3 sequence: CASSDVGQGEAFF. The CDR3 DNA follows: TGTGCCAGCAGCGATGTCGGTCAGGGTGAAGCTTTCTTT.

The V call is TRBV7-2, the J call TRBJ1-5, with D possibly being TRBD1 (5 bases). The CDR3 covers 14 residues. From germline, CDR1 is SGHTA and CDR2 FQGNSA. Trimming removed 4 bases from V and 5 bases from J, with 12 bases in between. The chain's CDR3 is CASSSRVGDQPQHF. CDR3 DNA sequence: TGTGCCAGCAGCTCCAGGGTGGGCGATCAGCCCCAGCATTTT.

The V gene is TRBV10-1, the J gene TRBJ1-1; D is perhaps TRBD1 (5 bases). CDR3 length: 18 amino acids. V lost 4 bases, J lost 0 bases, and 21 bases lay in between. CDR1 is WNHNN and CDR2 is SYGVQD in the germline V gene (reference sequence). The CDR3 sequence is CASSGEESGSIMNTEAFF. CDR3 DNA: TGCGCCAGCAGTGGGGAAGAGTCAGGGTCCATCATGAACACTGAAGCTTTCTTT.

The CDR3: CASSLVEYNEQFF. CDR3 in DNA: TGTGCCAGCAGCTTAGTGGAGTACAATGAGCAGTTCTTC. The genes are TRBV7-2 and TRBJ2-1; D uncertain. V shed 1 base and J shed 4 bases, with 5 bases lying between them. The CDR3 extends over 13 amino acids. Germline values: CDR1 SGHTA, CDR2 FQGNSA.

V and J are TRBV6-5 and TRBJ1-5, with a weak D call TRBD1 (5 bases). V was pared by 7 bases and J by 3 bases, with 13 bases between. CDR1 and CDR2 from the germline V gene are MNHEY and SVGAGI. The CDR3 runs to 14 residues. The CDR3 reads CASTQRGYNQPQHF. The DNA for the CDR3 is TGTGCCAGCACTCAAAGGGGATACAATCAGCCCCAGCATTTT.

In its sample, this clone was seen many times. V gene TRBV27 combines with J gene TRBJ1-5; no reliable D call. The CDR3 contains 11 residues. V was cut by 3 bases and J by 5 bases, with 2 bases left in between. CDR1 is MNHEY and CDR2 is SMNVEV in the germline V gene (reference sequence). The CDR3 here is CASSFYQPQHF. CDR3 in DNA: TGTGCCAGCAGTTTCTATCAGCCCCAGCATTTT.

V is TRBV7-2 and J is TRBJ1-6; D may be TRBD1 (6 bases). The CDR3 contains 15 residues. Germline-derived CDR1 and CDR2 are SGHTA and FQGNSA. The V end was cut by 3 bases, the J end by 10 bases, with 16 bases between. This CDR3 is CASSFTRGGGSPLHF. The CDR3 DNA is TGTGCCAGCAGCTTTACTCGAGGGGGGGGATCACCCCTCCACTTT.

The chain recombines TRBV12-3 or TRBV12-4 with TRBJ2-7, with a weak D call TRBD1 (6 bases). CDR3 length: 13 amino acids. V was clipped by 6 bases and J by 5 bases, with 14 bases between them. The CDR3 loop is CASRLTGRDEQYF. CDR3 DNA sequence: TGTGCCAGCAGACTCACAGGGCGTGACGAGCAGTACTTC.

Here the CDR3 reads CAISERTGGPSYEQYF. For the CDR3, the DNA is TGTGCCATCAGTGAGAGGACAGGGGGACCATCCTACGAGCAGTACTTC. The chain links TRBV10-3 to TRBJ2-7, with 10 bases aligning to TRBD1. The V gene end was trimmed by 2 bases and the J gene end by 1 base; junction bases not matched to a gene: 5. CDR1 is ENHRY, CDR2 SYGVKD, per germline. The CDR3 runs to 16 residues.